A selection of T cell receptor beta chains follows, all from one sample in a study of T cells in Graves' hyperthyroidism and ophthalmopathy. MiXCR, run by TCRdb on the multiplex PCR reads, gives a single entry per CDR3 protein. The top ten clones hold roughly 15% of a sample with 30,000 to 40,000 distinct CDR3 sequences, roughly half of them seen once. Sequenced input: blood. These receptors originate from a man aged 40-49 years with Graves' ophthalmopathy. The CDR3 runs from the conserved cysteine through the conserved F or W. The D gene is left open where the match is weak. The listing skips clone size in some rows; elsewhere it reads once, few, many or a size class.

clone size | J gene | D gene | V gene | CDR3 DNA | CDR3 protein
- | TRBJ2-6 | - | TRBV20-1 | TGCAGTGCCCCTAGCCTCGGGAACTCTGGGGCCAACGTCCTGACTTTC | CSAPSLGNSGANVLTF
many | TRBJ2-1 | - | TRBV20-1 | TGCAGTGCTAGAGGGCGGCGGCCAGAGGGAGTCGTCTACAATGAGCAGTTCTTC | CSARGRRPEGVVYNEQFF
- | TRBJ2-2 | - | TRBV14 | TGTGCCAGCAACAAAGAACGGCAGCGGGAGCTGTTTTTT | CASNKERQRELFF
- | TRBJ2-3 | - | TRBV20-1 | TGCAGTGCTAGTAGAGGCGGGGATCAGCGGACTACGCAGTATTTT | CSASRGGDQRTTQYF
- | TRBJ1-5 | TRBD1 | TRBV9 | TGTGCCAGCAGCGTAGCTACGTTCGCGGGACAGGGGAGCAATCAGCCCCAGCATTTT | CASSVATFAGQGSNQPQHF
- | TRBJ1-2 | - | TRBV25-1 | - | CASSFYICKGDPGYTF
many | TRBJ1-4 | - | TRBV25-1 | TGTGCCAGCTCCCCGGGGCATGAAAAACTGTTTTTT | CASSPGHEKLFF
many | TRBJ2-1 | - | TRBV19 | TGTGCCAGTAGGCGAGGGCCTATGGATGAGCAGTTCTTC | CASRRGPMDEQFF
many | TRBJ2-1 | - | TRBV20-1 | TGCAGTGCTATGGATCTGAGCTCCTACAATGAGCAGTTCTTC | CSAMDLSSYNEQFF
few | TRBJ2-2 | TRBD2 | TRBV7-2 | TGTGCCAGCAGCTTAACTAGCGGGGGGGCCGGGGAGCTGTTTTTT | CASSLTSGGAGELFF
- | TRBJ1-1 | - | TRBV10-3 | TGTGCCACCATGATAGGAGGGGGAATCGATGAAGCTTTCTTT | CATMIGGGIDEAFF
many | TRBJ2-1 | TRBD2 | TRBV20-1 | TGCAGTGCTAGAGGTCAGACTAGCGGAACCTACAATGAGCAGTTCTTC | CSARGQTSGTYNEQFF
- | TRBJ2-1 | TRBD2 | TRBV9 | TGTGCCAGCAGCGTAGGGACTAGCGGGAATCCCTACAATGAGCAGTTCTTC | CASSVGTSGNPYNEQFF
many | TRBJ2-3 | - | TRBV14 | TGTGCCAGCAGCCATAATGGAGGACGGACTAGCACAGATACGCAGTATTTT | CASSHNGGRTSTDTQYF
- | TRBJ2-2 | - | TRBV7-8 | TGTGCCAGCAGCATGACCGGGAGTTCTGGGGAGCTGTTTTTC | CASSMTGSSGELFF
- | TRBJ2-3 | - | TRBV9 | TGTGCCAGCAGCGTAGGTCCGGGAAGTAGAACAGATACGCAGTATTTT | CASSVGPGSRTDTQYF
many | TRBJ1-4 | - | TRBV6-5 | TGTGCCAGCAGTTTCCCCGGGATGGGTGAAAAACTGTTTTTT | CASSFPGMGEKLFF
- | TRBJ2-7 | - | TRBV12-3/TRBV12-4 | TGTGCTAGTGCGTTGCAGGGGGGCACCGGGGTTGAGCAGTACTTC | CASALQGGTGVEQYF
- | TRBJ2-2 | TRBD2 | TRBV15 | TGTGCCACCAGCCGATCCGGGGGGGCGCACCGGGGAGCTGTTTTT | CATSRSGGAHRGAVF
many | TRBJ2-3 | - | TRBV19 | TGTGCCAGTAGTCCGATAGGGCACCCAAGCACAGATACGCAGTATTTT | CASSPIGHPSTDTQYF
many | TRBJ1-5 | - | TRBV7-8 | TGTGCCAGCAGCTTAGGGGGCGGAGGGGGCAATCAGCCCCAGCATTTT | CASSLGGGGGNQPQHF
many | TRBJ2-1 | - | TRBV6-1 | TGTGCCAGCAGCCAAACAGCACTAGCCCAGGGCAATGAGCAGTTCTTC | CASSQTALAQGNEQFF
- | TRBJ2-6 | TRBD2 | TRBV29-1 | TGCAGCGCTGGGGAGGGACTAGCTTCTTCCGGGGAGCTGTCTTTC | CSAGEGLASSGELSF
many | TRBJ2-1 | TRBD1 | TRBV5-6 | TGTGCCAGCAGCCCACCGGGACAGGGAGTGTTCTTC | CASSPPGQGVFF
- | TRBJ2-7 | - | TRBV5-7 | TGTGCCAGCAGCGGACGGGGCAGGGGCCACGAGCAGTACTTC | CASSGRGRGHEQYF